The clone carrying this TCR beta chain turned up a few times. Its antigen remains unidentified. This entry is derived from a study of blood T cells in healthy people across ages. Primers used in a second PCR of roughly 7 to 11 cycles were a sample-barcoded 5' primer and a J-beta primer mix. Each cDNA molecule, via a template-switch adaptor with 12 random nucleotides, was tagged. MiXCR, run by TCRdb on the 5' RACE reads, gives a single entry per CDR3 protein. This sample has some 900,000 distinct CDR3 sequences, with around 46% found just once. Notes on the study in general: Investigators treated diversity estimates from one million T cells as underestimates. It was the long-lived donors that had more naive CD4+ cells and higher diversity than aged donors.

CDR1 is KGHDR, CDR2 SFDVKD, per germline. This CDR3 spans 12 amino acids. V was pared by 10 bases and J by 2 bases, with 10 bases between. A minimum of 6.5 million PBMCs was isolated per sample. The origin of this receptor is a man aged 30 to 39 in good health. The V call is TRBV24-1, the J call TRBJ2-5, with TRBD1 as a possible D gene (6 bases). Sequenced material: blood. The CDR3 protein is CATSGAQETQYF. CDR3 bases: TGTGCCACTTCAGGGGCTCAAGAGACCCAGTACTTC.